This T cell receptor (beta chain) was recovered during a study of T cell responses to AZD1222 COVID-19 vaccine. Whole-study findings and limits: Seropositive status at baseline applied to only 5 to 7 AZD1222 recipients.

Trimming pared 5 bases from V and 5 bases from J, leaving 15 bases between. The CDR3 covers 14 residues. Germline values: CDR1 ENHRY, CDR2 SYGVKD. As for this clone: The antigen remains unidentified.

Repertoires were generated with immunoSEQ multiplex PCR, while TCRdb's copy carries only in-frame clones and drops some. The sample holds 60,000 to 95,000 clones, roughly 84% seen once. The specimen comprised peripheral blood, sampled 28 days after the second AZD1222 dose. The sequence came from an adult who received the AZD1222 COVID-19 vaccine. The chain carries TRBV10-3 and TRBJ1-1, with D possibly TRBD1 on 6 matching bases. In DNA, the CDR3 is TGTGCCATCAGTCCGGACGGCAGGGGAACTGAAGCTTTCTTT. Its protein is CAISPDGRGTEAFF.